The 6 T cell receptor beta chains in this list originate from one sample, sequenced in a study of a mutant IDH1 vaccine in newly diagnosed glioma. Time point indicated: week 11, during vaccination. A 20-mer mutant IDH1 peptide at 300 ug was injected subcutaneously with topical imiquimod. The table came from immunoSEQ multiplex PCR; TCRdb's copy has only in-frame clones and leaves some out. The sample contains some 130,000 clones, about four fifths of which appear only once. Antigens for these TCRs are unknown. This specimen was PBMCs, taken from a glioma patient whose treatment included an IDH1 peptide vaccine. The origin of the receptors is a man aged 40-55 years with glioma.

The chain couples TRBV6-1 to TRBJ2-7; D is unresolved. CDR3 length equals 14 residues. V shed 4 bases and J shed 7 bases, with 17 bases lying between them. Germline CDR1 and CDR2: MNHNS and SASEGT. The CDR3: CASSAQSGLGEQYF. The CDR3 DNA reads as TGTGCCAGCAGTGCCCAGTCAGGCCTGGGGGAGCAGTACTTC.

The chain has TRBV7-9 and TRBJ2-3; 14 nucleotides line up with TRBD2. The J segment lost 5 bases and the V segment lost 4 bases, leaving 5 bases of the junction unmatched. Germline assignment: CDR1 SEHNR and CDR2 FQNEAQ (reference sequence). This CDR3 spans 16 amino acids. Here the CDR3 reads CASSSGLAGVLDTQYF. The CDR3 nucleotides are TGTGCCAGCAGCTCGGGACTAGCGGGAGTGTTAGATACGCAGTATTTT.

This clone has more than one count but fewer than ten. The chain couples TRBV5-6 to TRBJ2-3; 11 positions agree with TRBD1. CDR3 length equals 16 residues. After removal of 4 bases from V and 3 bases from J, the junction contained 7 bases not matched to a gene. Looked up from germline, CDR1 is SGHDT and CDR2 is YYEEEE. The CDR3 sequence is CASSQRDRGTTDTQYF. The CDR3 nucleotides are TGTGCCAGCAGCCAAAGGGACAGGGGGACTACAGATACGCAGTATTTT.

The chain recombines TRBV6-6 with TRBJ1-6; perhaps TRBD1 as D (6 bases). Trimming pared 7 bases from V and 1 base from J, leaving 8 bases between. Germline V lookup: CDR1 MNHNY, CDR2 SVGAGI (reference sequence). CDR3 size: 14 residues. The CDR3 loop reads CASITGSYNSPLHF. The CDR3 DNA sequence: TGTGCCAGCATTACAGGGTCCTATAATTCACCCCTCCACTTT.

The CDR3 nucleotides read TGTGCCAGCAGCGTAGACTGGAACACAGGGAGGACCTACAATGAGCAGTTCTTC. Encoded protein: CASSVDWNTGRTYNEQFF. The chain joins TRBV9 to TRBJ2-1; D tentatively fits TRBD1 or TRBD2 (6 bases each). Germline-derived CDR1 and CDR2 are SGDLS and YYNGEE. The germline V and J ends were trimmed by 0 bases and 2 bases, with 18 bases remaining between them. The CDR3 consists of 18 residues.

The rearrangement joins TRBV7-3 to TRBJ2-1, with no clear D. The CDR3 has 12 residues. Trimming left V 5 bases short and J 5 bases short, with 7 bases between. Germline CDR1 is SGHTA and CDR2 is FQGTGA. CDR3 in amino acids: CASSTQDNEQFF. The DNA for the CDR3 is TGTGCCAGCAGCACCCAGGACAATGAGCAGTTCTTC.